This T cell receptor (beta chain) was documented in a study of cytomegalovirus exposure and HLA in healthy donors. Overall study findings and caveats: There were around 160 TCR beta chains listed as cytomegalovirus-associated.

The V and J ends lost 0 bases and 2 bases respectively, with 12 bases between them. CDR3 length: 17 residues. Germline CDR1 is SGDLS and CDR2 is YYNGEE. About this clone: No antigen is known for it.

PCR used 60 Vbeta primers and 13 Jbeta primers. Repertoires were generated with immunoSEQ multiplex PCR, while TCRdb's copy carries only in-frame clones and drops some. This table has about 130,000 clones, 70% to 85% appearing once. The sample consisted of PBMCs. The chain recombines TRBV9 with TRBJ2-6; the D gene is possibly TRBD1 (6 bases). The clonotype comes from a boy aged 2 to 9 in good health and CMV-seronegative. Here the CDR3 DNA reads TGTGCCAGCAGCGTAGATAAGGACAGTCCTGGGGCCAACGTCCTGACTTTC. This codes for CASSVDKDSPGANVLTF.